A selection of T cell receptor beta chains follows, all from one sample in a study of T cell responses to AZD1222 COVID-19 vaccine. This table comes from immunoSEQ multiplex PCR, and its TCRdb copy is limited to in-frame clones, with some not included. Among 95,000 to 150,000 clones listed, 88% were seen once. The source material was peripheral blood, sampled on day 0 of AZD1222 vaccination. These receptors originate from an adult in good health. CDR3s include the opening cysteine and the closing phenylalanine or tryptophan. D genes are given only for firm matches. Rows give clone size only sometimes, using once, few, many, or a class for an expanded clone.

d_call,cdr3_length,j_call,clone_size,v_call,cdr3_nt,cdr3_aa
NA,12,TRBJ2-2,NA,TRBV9,TGTGCCAGCAGACAGGGACCCGGGGAGCTGTTTTTT,CASRQGPGELFF
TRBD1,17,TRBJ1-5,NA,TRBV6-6,TGTGCCAGCAGTCCAGGGGGGGAACCCCTTCGCAATCAGCCCCAGCATTTT,CASSPGGEPLRNQPQHF
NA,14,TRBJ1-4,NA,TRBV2,TGTGCCAGCGGCCCACAGTCGTTTAATGAAAAACTGTTTTTT,CASGPQSFNEKLFF
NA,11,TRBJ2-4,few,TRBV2,TGTGCCAGCATAGCCAAAAACATTCAGTACTTC,CASIAKNIQYF
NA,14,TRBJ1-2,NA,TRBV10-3,TGTGCCATCAGTGAGTCAGCCAATAACTATGGCTACACCTTC,CAISESANNYGYTF
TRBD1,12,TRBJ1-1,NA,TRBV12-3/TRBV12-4,TGTGCCAGCAGTTTTTATTGGGACAGGGCTTTCTTT,CASSFYWDRAFF
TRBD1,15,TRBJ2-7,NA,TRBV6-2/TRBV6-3,TGTGCCAGCAGCTCTCAGACAGGGGCCGTGCACGAGCAGTACTTC,CASSSQTGAVHEQYF
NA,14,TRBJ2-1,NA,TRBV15,TGTGCCACCAGCAGAGGTGGGAAAGGCAATGAGCAGTTCTTC,CATSRGGKGNEQFF
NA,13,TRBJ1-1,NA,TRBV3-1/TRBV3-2,TGTGCCAGCAGCCAAGATGGCCTCCCGGCAGCTTTCTTT,CASSQDGLPAAFF
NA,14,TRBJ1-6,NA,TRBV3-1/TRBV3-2,TGTGCCAGCAGCCAACTGGTCCCAAATTCACCCCTCCACTTT,CASSQLVPNSPLHF
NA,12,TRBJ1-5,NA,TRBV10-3,TGTGCCGTCGCGGGGGAACTGGGGCCCCAGCATTTT,CAVAGELGPQHF
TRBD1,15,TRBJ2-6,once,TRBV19,TGTGCCAGTAGCAGGGACAGCTCTGGGGCCAACGTCCTGACTTTC,CASSRDSSGANVLTF
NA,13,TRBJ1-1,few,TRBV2,TGTGCCAGCCCAAGGGGTCAGGGGACTGAAGCTTTCTTT,CASPRGQGTEAFF
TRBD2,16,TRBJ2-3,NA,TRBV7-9,TGTGCCAGCAGCCCCCGCGGAGCGGGGTGGACAGATACGCAGTATTTT,CASSPRGAGWTDTQYF
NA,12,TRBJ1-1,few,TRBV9,TGTGCCAGCAGCGTGGTCAACACTGAAGCTTTCTTT,CASSVVNTEAFF
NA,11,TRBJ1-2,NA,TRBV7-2,TGTGCCAGCAGCTTAAAAACGGGCTACACCTTC,CASSLKTGYTF
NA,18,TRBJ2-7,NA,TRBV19,TGTGCCAGTAGTATGGTACCGGTGAGCCCCGTAAAGGCCTACGAGCAGTACTTC,CASSMVPVSPVKAYEQYF
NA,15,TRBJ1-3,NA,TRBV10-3,TGTGCCATCAGTGATACCTCTAGGGCTGGAAACACCATATATTTT,CAISDTSRAGNTIYF
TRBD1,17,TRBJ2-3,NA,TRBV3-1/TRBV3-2,TGTGCCAGCAGCCCTCCCGTCTGGACAGGGGCCCTCCTTACGCAGTATTTT,CASSPPVWTGALLTQYF
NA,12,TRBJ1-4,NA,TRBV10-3,TGTGCCATCGCCGCTTTGGATGAAAAACTGTTTTTT,CAIAALDEKLFF
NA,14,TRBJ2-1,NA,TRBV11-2,TGTGCCAGCAGCTCCCTTGACGGGTACAATGAGCAGTTCTTC,CASSSLDGYNEQFF
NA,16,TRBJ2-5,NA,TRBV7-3,TGTGCCAGCAGCTTAAGTGGGACGGGGCGCCAAGAGACCCAGTACTTC,CASSLSGTGRQETQYF
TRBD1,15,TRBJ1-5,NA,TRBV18,TGTGCCAGCTCACCGGGACAGGTAGAAAATCAGCCCCAGCATTTT,CASSPGQVENQPQHF
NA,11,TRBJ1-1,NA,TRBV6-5,TGTGCCAGCAGTTCTACAGCGTCGGCTTTCTTT,CASSSTASAFF
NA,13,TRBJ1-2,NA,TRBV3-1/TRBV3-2,TGTGCCAGCAGCCATCAGGATTTTAGTGGCTACACCTTC,CASSHQDFSGYTF
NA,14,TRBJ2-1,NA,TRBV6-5,TGTGCCAGCAGTTACTGGGGAGGAGTGGCGGAGCAGTTCTTC,CASSYWGGVAEQFF
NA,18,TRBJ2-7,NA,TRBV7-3,TGTGCCAGCAGCTTGGAGTGGGGGGAACAACGGGCTTACTACGAGCAGTACTTC,CASSLEWGEQRAYYEQYF
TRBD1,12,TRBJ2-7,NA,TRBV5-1,TGCGCCAGCAGCCGGGACAGCTACGAGCAGTACTTC,CASSRDSYEQYF
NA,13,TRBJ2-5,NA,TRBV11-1,TGTGCCAGCAGCTTAGAACAGCAAGAGACCCAGTACTTC,CASSLEQQETQYF
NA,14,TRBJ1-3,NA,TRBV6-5,TGTGCCAGCAGCCCGGTATACTCTGGAAACACCATATATTTT,CASSPVYSGNTIYF
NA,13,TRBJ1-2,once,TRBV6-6,TGTGCCAGCAGTTATTCGCGGGTTATTGGCTACACCTTC,CASSYSRVIGYTF
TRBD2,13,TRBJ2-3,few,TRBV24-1,TGTGCCACCAGTGGGACTAGCGGGGGTACGCAGTATTTT,CATSGTSGGTQYF
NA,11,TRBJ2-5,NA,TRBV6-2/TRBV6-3,TGTGCCAGCAGTTATGGGCGGACCCAGTACTTC,CASSYGRTQYF
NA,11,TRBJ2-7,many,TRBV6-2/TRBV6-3,TGTGCCAGCAGTAGGACTTACGAGCAGTACTTC,CASSRTYEQYF
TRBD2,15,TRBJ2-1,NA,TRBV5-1,TGCGCCAGCAGAGTACTAGCGGGGGGGCGGAATGAGCAGTTCTTC,CASRVLAGGRNEQFF
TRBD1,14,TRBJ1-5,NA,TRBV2,TGTGCCAGCAGTGCTACAGGGGGTGATCAGCCCCAGCATTTT,CASSATGGDQPQHF
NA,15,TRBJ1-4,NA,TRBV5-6,TGTGCCAGCGGCAGGAGGGGTCCCAGGAATGAAAAACTGTTTTTT,CASGRRGPRNEKLFF
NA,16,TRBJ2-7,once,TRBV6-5,TGTGCCAGCAGTTATTCGCAACACTCATCGACCTACGAGCAGTACTTC,CASSYSQHSSTYEQYF
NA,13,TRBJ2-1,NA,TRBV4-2,TGTGCCAGCAGCCAGGGGTCCTACAATGAGCAGTTCTTC,CASSQGSYNEQFF
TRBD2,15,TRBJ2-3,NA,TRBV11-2,TGTGCCAGCAGCTTTGCGGGGGGTACTCGCCATACGCAGTATTTT,CASSFAGGTRHTQYF
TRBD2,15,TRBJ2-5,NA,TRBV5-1,TGCGCCAGCAGGTCGACCGGGACTAGCTCGGAGACCCAGTACTTC,CASRSTGTSSETQYF
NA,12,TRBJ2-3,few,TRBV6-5,TGTGCCAGCAGCTCGACGGGGGATACGCAGTATTTT,CASSSTGDTQYF
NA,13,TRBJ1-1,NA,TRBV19,TGTGCCAGTAGTTACCAGGGTCTCACTGAAGCTTTCTTT,CASSYQGLTEAFF
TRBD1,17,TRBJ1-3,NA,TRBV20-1,TGCAGTGCTAGTACCAGGGGGCGTATAATCTCTGGAAACACCATATATTTT,CSASTRGRIISGNTIYF
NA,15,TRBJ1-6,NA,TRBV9,TGTGCCAGCAGCGATCGGGACGGCTGGGGTTCACCCCTCCACTTT,CASSDRDGWGSPLHF
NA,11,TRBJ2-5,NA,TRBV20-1,TGCAGTGCCCGTTACCGAGAGACCCAGTACTTC,CSARYRETQYF
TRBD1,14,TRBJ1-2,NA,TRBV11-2,TGTGCCAGCAGCTTAGCCCAGGGGGCAAATGGCTACACCTTC,CASSLAQGANGYTF
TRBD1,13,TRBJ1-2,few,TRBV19,TGTGCCAGTAGTTCAGACAGGGCCTATGGCTACACCTTC,CASSSDRAYGYTF
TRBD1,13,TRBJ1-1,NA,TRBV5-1,TGCGCCAGCGGACAGGGGATGAACACTGAAGCTTTCTTT,CASGQGMNTEAFF
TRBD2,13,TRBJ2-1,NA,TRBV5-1,TGCGCCAGCAGTTCACAGGGACTAGCTGAGCAGTTCTTC,CASSSQGLAEQFF
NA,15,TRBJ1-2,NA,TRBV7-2,TGTGCCAGCAGCTTAGTGGGGGGACAAGCCTATGGCTACACCTTC,CASSLVGGQAYGYTF
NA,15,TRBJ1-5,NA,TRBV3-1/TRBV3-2,TGTGCCAGCAGCCAAGGTGGGCAGCTTAATCAGCCCCAGCATTTT,CASSQGGQLNQPQHF
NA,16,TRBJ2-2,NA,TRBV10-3,TGTGCCATCAGTCCCTTGGGGGTAGCGAACACCGGGGAGCTGTTTTTT,CAISPLGVANTGELFF
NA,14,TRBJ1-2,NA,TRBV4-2,TGTGCCAGCAGCCAATCTACAGGGAGCTATGGCTACACCTTC,CASSQSTGSYGYTF
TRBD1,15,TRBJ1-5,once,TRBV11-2,TGTGCCAGCAGCTTAGGACAGGGCCCGAATCAGCCCCAGCATTTT,CASSLGQGPNQPQHF